These 23 T cell receptor beta chains were all obtained from the same sample, sequenced in a study of shared T cell receptors in the human thymus. The protocol was immunoSEQ multiplex PCR, while the TCRdb copy is restricted to in-frame clones and leaves out a portion. The sample yields approximately 660,000 clones, approximately 90% seen once. These data were also reused for a study on human thymus T cells.

The sample comprised thymocytes. Receptors were obtained from a boy younger than two with a congenital heart defect.

The chain links TRBV9 to TRBJ2-5; 11 positions match TRBD1. The junction had 12 bases not matched to a gene; V was cut back by 4 bases and J by 7 bases. The CDR3 consists of 16 residues. Germline values: CDR1 SGDLS, CDR2 YYNGEE. The CDR3 here is CASSTDRGRRRGTQYF. The CDR3 region has the DNA TGTGCCAGCAGCACGGACAGGGGGCGGCGGCGGGGGACCCAGTACTTC.

V usage is TRBV28 and J usage is TRBJ1-2; D may be TRBD1 (6 bases). The CDR3 has 14 residues. Deletions cut 10 bases from V and 2 bases from J, with 17 bases between. The germline V gene encodes CDR1 MDHEN and CDR2 SYDVKM. CDR3 sequence: CATSRGGSNYGYTF. Written as DNA, the CDR3 is TGTGCCACCTCGAGGGGGGGTTCCAACTATGGCTACACCTTC.

This clone showed up just once. This chain uses TRBV5-4 with TRBJ2-5; no reliable D call. Germline values: CDR1 SGHNT, CDR2 YYREEE (reference sequence). V gave up 2 bases and J gave up 3 bases, with 5 bases separating them. CDR3 size: 12 residues. The CDR3 here is CASSFGEETQYF. DNA of the CDR3: TGTGCCAGCAGCTTTGGAGAAGAGACCCAGTACTTC.

The gene calls are TRBV5-1 and TRBJ1-6; 7 bases align to TRBD1. Losses at the gene ends were 3 bases for V and 7 bases for J; bases not matched to a gene: 10. This CDR3 contains 16 residues. CDR1 and CDR2 from the germline V gene are SGHRS and YFSETQ. The CDR3 DNA follows: TGCGCCAGCAGCTGGGCGGACAGGCTGGGGAATTCACCCCTCCACTTT. Amino acid sequence: CASSWADRLGNSPLHF.

The count of this clone is one. The V call is TRBV5-6, the J call TRBJ2-1, with TRBD1 matching over 8 bases. V lost 5 bases, J lost 0 bases, and 7 bases stayed unmatched. Germline V gene data show CDR1 as SGHDT and CDR2 as YYEEEE. There are 16 residues in the CDR3. CDR3: CASSRDRYSSYNEQFF. CDR3 sequence (DNA): TGTGCCAGCAGTCGGGACAGGTACAGCTCCTACAATGAGCAGTTCTTC. The variable domain in full, with the rest retrieved from reference TRBV5-6 and TRBJ2-1, is DAGVTQSPTHLIKTRGQQVTLRCSPKSGHDTVSWYQQALGQGPQFIFQYYEEEERQRGNFPDRFSGHQFPNYSSELNVNALLLGDSALYLCASSRDRYSSYNEQFFGPGTRLTVL.

This clone was observed once. The chain couples TRBV28 to TRBJ2-1, with 10 bases fitting TRBD2. Trimming cost V 2 bases and J 0 bases; bases outside gene matches: 16. This CDR3 has 21 residues. Germline V CDR1 and CDR2: MDHEN, SYDVKM. The CDR3 protein is CASSLNWVTSGHYSSYNEQFF. As DNA, the CDR3 is TGTGCCAGCAGTTTAAATTGGGTGACTAGCGGGCACTATAGCTCCTACAATGAGCAGTTCTTC.

The chain has TRBV2 and TRBJ2-7; D gene ambiguous. The germline CDR1 and CDR2 sequences are SNHLY and FYNNEI. This CDR3 has 13 residues. V lost 8 bases and J 3 bases, leaving 14 bases between the germline ends. The chain's CDR3 is CASVQIPIYEQYF. CDR3 sequence (DNA): TGTGCCAGCGTGCAGATACCAATCTACGAGCAGTACTTC.

The chain joins TRBV4-3 to TRBJ2-7; D is perhaps TRBD2 (5 bases). The V end was cut by 3 bases, the J end by 5 bases, with 20 bases between. The germline V gene has CDR1 LGHNA and CDR2 YSLEER. This CDR3 is built from 16 residues. This chain's CDR3 is CASSHSPFGIEDEQYF. The CDR3 nucleotides are TGCGCCAGCAGCCATTCCCCCTTCGGGATTGAGGACGAGCAGTACTTC.

The sample holds one count of this clone. The V call is TRBV7-8, the J call TRBJ1-5, with TRBD1 identical over 7 bases. Losses at the gene ends were 0 bases for V and 2 bases for J; bases not matched to a gene: 7. This CDR3 has 17 amino acids. Germline CDR1 reads SGHVS; CDR2 reads FQNEAQ. The CDR3 here is CASSLANRGLGNQPQHF. Here the CDR3 DNA reads TGTGCCAGCAGCTTAGCAAACAGGGGTTTGGGCAATCAGCCCCAGCATTTT.

The chain recombines TRBV29-1 with TRBJ2-3; 7 nucleotides line up with TRBD1. Germline trimming cut 7 bases from V and 5 bases from J; bases unmatched to any gene: 6. The length of the CDR3 is 12 residues. Germline CDR1 SQVTM, CDR2 ANQGSEA. The CDR3 coding sequence is TGCAGCGCACTTACAGGGGTAGATACGCAGTATTTT. It is translated as CSALTGVDTQYF.

V gene TRBV5-5 combines with J gene TRBJ2-7, with 9 bases aligning to TRBD2. CDR3 length equals 15 residues. From germline, CDR1 is SGHKS and CDR2 YYEKEE (reference sequence). After removal of 4 bases from V and 2 bases from J, the junction contained 7 bases not matched to a gene. In DNA, the CDR3 is TGTGCCAGCAGCCCTTCTGCGGGAGGGGCCTACGAGCAGTACTTC. Amino acids: CASSPSAGGAYEQYF.

This CDR3 reads CAWSPGYSGNTIYF. The CDR3 DNA reads as TGTGCCTGGAGTCCAGGGTACTCTGGAAACACCATATATTTT. The rearrangement links TRBV30 to TRBJ1-3; a weak D match, TRBD1 (5 bases). The CDR3 sequence is 14 residues long. Germline loops: CDR1 GTSNPN, CDR2 SVGIG (reference sequence). Trimming removed 2 bases at V and 0 bases at J, with 8 bases between.

This chain uses TRBV27 with TRBJ2-3, with D maybe TRBD2 (5 bases). The CDR3 covers 14 residues. Trimming shortened V by 4 bases and J by 4 bases, and 12 bases separated the two germline ends. In germline, CDR1 is MNHEY, CDR2 SMNVEV (reference sequence). The CDR3 coding sequence is TGTGCCAGCAGTTATCGAGCGGTTGCAGATACGCAGTATTTT. It specifies CASSYRAVADTQYF.

The J gene is TRBJ2-7, the V gene TRBV28; D might be TRBD1 (6 bases). CDR3 size: 15 residues. Germline values: CDR1 MDHEN, CDR2 SYDVKM. V gave up 4 bases and J gave up 2 bases, with 15 bases separating them. The CDR3 loop reads CASSSAGTRPYEQYF. CDR3 DNA: TGTGCCAGCAGTTCCGCCGGGACACGTCCCTACGAGCAGTACTTC.

The rearrangement joins TRBV19 to TRBJ2-7, with TRBD1 matching 8 bases. CDR1 and CDR2 from the germline V gene are LNHDA and SQIVND (reference sequence). Trimming took 3 bases from V and 0 from J; bases not matched to a gene: 4. CDR3 size: 15 residues. The CDR3 DNA is TGTGCCAGTAGTATTTTCGACAGGGGCTCCTACGAGCAGTACTTC. The encoded protein is CASSIFDRGSYEQYF. The full variable domain, with the rest looked up from reference TRBV19 and TRBJ2-7, is DGGITQSPKYLFRKEGQNVTLSCEQNLNHDAMYWYRQDPGQGLRLIYYSQIVNDFQKGDIAEGYSVSREKKESFPLTVTSAQKNPTAFYLCASSIFDRGSYEQYFGPGTRLTVT.

The CDR3 coding sequence is TGTGCCAGCAGCCGACTACTAGCGCGGTTCTCCTACGAGCAGTACTTC. It specifies CASSRLLARFSYEQYF. The chain is built from TRBV13 and TRBJ2-7; TRBD2 aligns across 7 bases. Per germline, CDR1 PRHDT and CDR2 FYEKMQ (reference sequence). The junction had 10 bases not matched to a gene; V was cut back by 5 bases and J by 0 bases. This CDR3 region has 16 residues.

The V and J genes are TRBV28 and TRBJ1-4, with 7 bases that match TRBD1. Germline trimming cut 1 base from V and 8 bases from J; bases unmatched to any gene: 4. The CDR3 sequence is 14 residues long. Germline lookup yields CDR1 MDHEN and CDR2 SYDVKM. The CDR3 DNA reads as TGTGCCAGCAGTTTATCGGCAGGGGGGGAAAAACTGTTTTTT. It specifies CASSLSAGGEKLFF. Full variable domain (remainder filled in from reference TRBV28 and TRBJ1-4): DVKVTQSSRYLVKRTGEKVFLECVQDMDHENMFWYRQDPGLGLRLIYFSYDVKMKEKGDIPEGYSVSREKKERFSLILESASTNQTSMYLCASSLSAGGEKLFFGSGTQLSVL.

The chain uses TRBV19 and TRBJ2-1, with 9 bases fitting TRBD2. V was clipped by 6 bases and J by 3 bases; unmatched bases: 21. Germline assignment: CDR1 LNHDA and CDR2 SQIVND (reference sequence). There are 20 residues in the CDR3. The CDR3, as DNA: TGTGCCAGTAGCGCAGAGATTTCGCTAGCGGGAACCCCGTACTACAATGAGCAGTTCTTC. Amino acids: CASSAEISLAGTPYYNEQFF.

This clone was seen only once. This chain joins TRBV12-2 and TRBJ2-3; TRBD2, the table's D call, was not compared with the DNA. TRBV12-2 is tagged as a pseudogene. This CDR3 contains 19 residues. The CDR3 here is CASRLASSGRAEDTDTQYF. CDR3 coding DNA: TGTGCAAGTCGCTTAGCCTCTAGCGGGAGGGCCGAAGACACAGATACGCAGTATTTT.

This clone was detected only a few times. The genes are TRBV19 and TRBJ2-1, with D tentatively TRBD2 (6 bases). CDR1 LNHDA and CDR2 SQIVND come from the germline V gene (reference sequence). The CDR3 totals 13 residues. The V gene lost 4 bases and the J gene lost 12 bases, with 16 bases spanning the gap. DNA of the CDR3: TGTGCCAGTAGTACTATAGCGGCTGGGGGGCAGTTCTTC. It specifies CASSTIAAGGQFF.

The chain recombines TRBV5-1 with TRBJ2-1; 9 bases are shared with TRBD2. After removal of 4 bases from V and 3 bases from J, the junction contained 8 bases not matched to a gene. CDR1 is SGHRS, CDR2 YFSETQ, per germline. The CDR3 is made up of 16 amino acids. The CDR3 reads CASSPGLADDYNEQFF. CDR3 DNA: TGCGCCAGCAGCCCGGGACTAGCCGATGACTACAATGAGCAGTTCTTC. Full variable domain (remainder filled in from reference TRBV5-1 and TRBJ2-1): KAGVTQTPRYLIKTRGQQVTLSCSPISGHRSVSWYQQTPGQGLQFLFEYFSETQRNKGNFPGRFSGRQFSNSRSEMNVSTLELGDSALYLCASSPGLADDYNEQFFGPGTRLTVL.

This chain joins TRBV11-2 and TRBJ2-7; weak D call: TRBD1 (5 bases). The V end was cut by 5 bases, the J end by 6 bases, with 11 bases between. This CDR3 is built from 12 residues. CDR1 and CDR2 (germline): SGHAT, FQNNGV. In DNA form, the CDR3 reads TGTGCCAGCAGCATAGGAAGGGGCGAGCAGTACTTC. It translates to CASSIGRGEQYF.

The V gene is TRBV5-1, the J gene TRBJ2-7, with a weak D call TRBD1 (5 bases). Looked up from germline, CDR1 is SGHRS and CDR2 is YFSETQ. Trimming cost V 0 bases and J 3 bases, with 28 bases left between them. The CDR3 has 20 amino acids. The CDR3 coding sequence is TGCGCCAGCAGCTTGGCTGGTCCAAGGGGTCCAGAAACCTTTCACTACGAGCAGTACTTC. Translation gives CASSLAGPRGPETFHYEQYF.